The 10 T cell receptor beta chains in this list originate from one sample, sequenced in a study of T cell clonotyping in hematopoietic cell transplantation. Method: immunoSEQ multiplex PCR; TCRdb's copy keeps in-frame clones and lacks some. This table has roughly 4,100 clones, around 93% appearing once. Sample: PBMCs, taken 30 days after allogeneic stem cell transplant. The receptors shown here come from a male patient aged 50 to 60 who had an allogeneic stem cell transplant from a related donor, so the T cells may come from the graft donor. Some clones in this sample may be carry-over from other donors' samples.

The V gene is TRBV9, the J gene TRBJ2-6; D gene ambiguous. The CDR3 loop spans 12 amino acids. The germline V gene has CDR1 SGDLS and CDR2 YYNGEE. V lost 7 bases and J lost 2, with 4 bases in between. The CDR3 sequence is CASAAGANVLTF. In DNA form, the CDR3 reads TGTGCCAGCGCAGCTGGGGCCAACGTCCTGACTTTC.

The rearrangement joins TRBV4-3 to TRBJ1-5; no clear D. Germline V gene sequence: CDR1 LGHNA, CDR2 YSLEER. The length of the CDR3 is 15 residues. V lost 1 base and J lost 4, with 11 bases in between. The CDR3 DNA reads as TGCGCCAGCAGCCAAGGTCAAGCAGGTAATCAGCCCCAGCATTTT. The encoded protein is CASSQGQAGNQPQHF.

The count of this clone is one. CDR3 DNA: TGCGCCAGCAGACCGGGAGTCAGGAACACTGAAGCTTTCTTT. Protein sequence: CASRPGVRNTEAFF. The V call is TRBV4-1, the J call TRBJ1-1; D gene unclear. The CDR3 is made up of 14 amino acids. V lost 6 bases, J lost 1 base, and 12 bases lay in between. Germline CDR1 MGHRA, CDR2 YSYEKL.

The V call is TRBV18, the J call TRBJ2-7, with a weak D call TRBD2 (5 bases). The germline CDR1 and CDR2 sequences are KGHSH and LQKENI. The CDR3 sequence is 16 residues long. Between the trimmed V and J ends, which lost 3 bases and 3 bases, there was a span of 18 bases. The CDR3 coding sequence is TGTGCCAGCTCACCCAGACGGTTCGGGGTTGGCTACGAGCAGTACTTC. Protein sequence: CASSPRRFGVGYEQYF.

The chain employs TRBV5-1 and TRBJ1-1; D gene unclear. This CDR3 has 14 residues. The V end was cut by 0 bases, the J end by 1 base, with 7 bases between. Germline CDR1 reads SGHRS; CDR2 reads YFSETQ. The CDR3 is CASSLGHPNTEAFF. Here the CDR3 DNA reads TGCGCCAGCAGCTTGGGACACCCGAACACTGAAGCTTTCTTT.

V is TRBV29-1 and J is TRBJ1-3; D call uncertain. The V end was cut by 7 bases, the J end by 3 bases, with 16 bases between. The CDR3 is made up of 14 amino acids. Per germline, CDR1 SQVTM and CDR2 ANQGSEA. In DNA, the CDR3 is TGCAGCGCCGGGGAGGGATTCAGTGGAAACACCATATATTTT. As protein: CSAGEGFSGNTIYF.

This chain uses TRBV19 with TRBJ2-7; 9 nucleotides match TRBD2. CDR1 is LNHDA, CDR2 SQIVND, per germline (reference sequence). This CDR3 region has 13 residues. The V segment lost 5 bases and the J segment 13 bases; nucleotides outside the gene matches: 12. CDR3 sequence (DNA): TGTGCCAGTAGTTACTTAGCGGGAGAGGGATTCTACTTC. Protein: CASSYLAGEGFYF.

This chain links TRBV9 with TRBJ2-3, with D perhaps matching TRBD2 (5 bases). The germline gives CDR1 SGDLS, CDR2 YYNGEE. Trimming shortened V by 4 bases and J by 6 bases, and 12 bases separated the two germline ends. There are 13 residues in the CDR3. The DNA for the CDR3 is TGTGCCAGCAGCCTGCGACTACCCGATACGCAGTATTTT. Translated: CASSLRLPDTQYF.

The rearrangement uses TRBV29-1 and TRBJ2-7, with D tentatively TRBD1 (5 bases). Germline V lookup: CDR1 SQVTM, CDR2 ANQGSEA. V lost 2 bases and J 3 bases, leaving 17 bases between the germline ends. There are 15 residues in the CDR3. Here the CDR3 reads CSVELWAGSDYEQYF. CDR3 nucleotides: TGCAGCGTTGAATTATGGGCAGGGTCCGACTACGAGCAGTACTTC.

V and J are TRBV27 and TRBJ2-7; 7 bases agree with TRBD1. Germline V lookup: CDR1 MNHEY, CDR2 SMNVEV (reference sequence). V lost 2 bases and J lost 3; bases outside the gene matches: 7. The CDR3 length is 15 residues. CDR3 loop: CASSLKGWTGYEQYF. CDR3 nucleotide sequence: TGTGCCAGCAGTTTAAAGGGTTGGACAGGCTACGAGCAGTACTTC.